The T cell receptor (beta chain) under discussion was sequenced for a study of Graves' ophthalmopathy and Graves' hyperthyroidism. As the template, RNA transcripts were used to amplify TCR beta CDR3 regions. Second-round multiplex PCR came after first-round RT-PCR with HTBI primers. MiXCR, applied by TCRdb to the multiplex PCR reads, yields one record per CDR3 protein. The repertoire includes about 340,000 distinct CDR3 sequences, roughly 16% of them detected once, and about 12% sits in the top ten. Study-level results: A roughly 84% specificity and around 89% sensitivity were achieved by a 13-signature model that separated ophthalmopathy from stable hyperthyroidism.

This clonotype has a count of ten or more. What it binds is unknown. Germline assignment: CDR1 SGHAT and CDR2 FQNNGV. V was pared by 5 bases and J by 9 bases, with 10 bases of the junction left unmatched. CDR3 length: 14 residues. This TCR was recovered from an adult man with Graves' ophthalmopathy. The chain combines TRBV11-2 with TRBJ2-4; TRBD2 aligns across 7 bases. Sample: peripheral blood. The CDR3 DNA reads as TGTGCCAGCAGCGCCAGCGGGGTTGGGGGCATTCAGTACTTC. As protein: CASSASGVGGIQYF.